Described below is a single TCR beta chain sequence and its context. Its specificity is not known. This CDR3 has 14 residues. The germline V gene encodes CDR1 SEHNR and CDR2 FQNEAQ (reference sequence). V was clipped by 3 bases and J by 1 base, with 9 bases between them. These data originate in a study of T cell responses to AZD1222 COVID-19 vaccine. At the level of the study: Doses given second, at about 4 or about 12 weeks, were pooled.

Sequencing used immunoSEQ multiplex PCR; TCRdb keeps in-frame clones, though not all of them. The data contain about 110,000 clones, roughly four fifths of them singletons. Study results and caveats: At baseline, seropositivity was found in only 5 to 7 AZD1222 recipients.

The chain couples TRBV7-9 to TRBJ2-5; D might be TRBD1 (6 bases). This clonotype was obtained from an adult in good health. Specimen: peripheral blood, collected on day 0 of AZD1222 vaccination. Here the CDR3 reads CASSLGHLQETQYF. The CDR3 coding sequence is TGTGCCAGCAGCTTGGGACATCTCCAAGAGACCCAGTACTTC.